This TCR beta chain derives from a study of T cell changes during pregnancy in multiple sclerosis. Clones were sequenced by immunoSEQ multiplex PCR, and TCRdb holds only the in-frame ones, with some missing. The table records some 66,000 clones, around 90% of them present only once. This TCR came from a female donor with multiple sclerosis, enrolled in a pregnancy study. The sample here was CD8+ T cells from peripheral blood mononuclear cells, taken before pregnancy.

The chain's CDR3 is CASSRDRLGPYNSPLHF. DNA for the CDR3: TGCGCCAGCAGCCGCGACAGGCTTGGGCCCTATAATTCACCCCTCCACTTT. J is TRBJ1-6 and V is TRBV4-1, with D perhaps matching TRBD1 (6 bases). The V end lost 4 bases, the J end lost 2 bases, and 15 bases lay between the germline ends. Germline CDR1 is MGHRA and CDR2 is YSYEKL. This CDR3 has 17 amino acids.